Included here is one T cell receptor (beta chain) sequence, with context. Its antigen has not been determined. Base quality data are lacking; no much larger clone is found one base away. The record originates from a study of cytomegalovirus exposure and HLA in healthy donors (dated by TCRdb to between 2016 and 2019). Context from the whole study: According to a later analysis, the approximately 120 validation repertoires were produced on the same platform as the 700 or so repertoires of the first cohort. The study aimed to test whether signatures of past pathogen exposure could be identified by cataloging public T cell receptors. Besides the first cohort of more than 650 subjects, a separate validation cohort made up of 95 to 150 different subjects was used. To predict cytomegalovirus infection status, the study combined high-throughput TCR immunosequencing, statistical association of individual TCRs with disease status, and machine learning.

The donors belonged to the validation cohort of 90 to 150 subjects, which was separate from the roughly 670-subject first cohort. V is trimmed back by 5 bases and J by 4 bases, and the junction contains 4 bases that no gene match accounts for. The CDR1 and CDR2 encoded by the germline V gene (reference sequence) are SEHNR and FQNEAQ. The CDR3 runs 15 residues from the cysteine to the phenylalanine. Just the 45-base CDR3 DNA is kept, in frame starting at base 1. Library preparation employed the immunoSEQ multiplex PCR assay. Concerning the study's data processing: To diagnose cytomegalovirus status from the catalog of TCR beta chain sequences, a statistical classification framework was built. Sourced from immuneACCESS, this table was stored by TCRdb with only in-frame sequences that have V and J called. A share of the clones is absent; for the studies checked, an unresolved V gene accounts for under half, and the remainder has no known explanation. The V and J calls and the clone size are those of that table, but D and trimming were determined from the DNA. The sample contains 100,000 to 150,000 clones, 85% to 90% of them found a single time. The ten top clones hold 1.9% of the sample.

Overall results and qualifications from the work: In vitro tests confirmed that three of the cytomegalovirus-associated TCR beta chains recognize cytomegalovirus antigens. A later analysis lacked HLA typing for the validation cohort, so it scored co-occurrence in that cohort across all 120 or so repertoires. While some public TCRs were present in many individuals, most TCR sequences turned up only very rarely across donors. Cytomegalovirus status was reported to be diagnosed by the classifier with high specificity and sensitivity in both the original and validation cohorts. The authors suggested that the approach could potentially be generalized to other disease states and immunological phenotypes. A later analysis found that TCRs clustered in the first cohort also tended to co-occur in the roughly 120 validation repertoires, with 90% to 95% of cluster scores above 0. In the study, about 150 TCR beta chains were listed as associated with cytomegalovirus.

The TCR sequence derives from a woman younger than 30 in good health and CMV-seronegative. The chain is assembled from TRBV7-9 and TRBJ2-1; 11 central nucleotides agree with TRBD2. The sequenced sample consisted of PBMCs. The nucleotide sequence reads TGTGCCAGCAGCCTGGGGACTAGCGGTTACAATGAGCAGTTCTTC. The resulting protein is CASSLGTSGYNEQFF.